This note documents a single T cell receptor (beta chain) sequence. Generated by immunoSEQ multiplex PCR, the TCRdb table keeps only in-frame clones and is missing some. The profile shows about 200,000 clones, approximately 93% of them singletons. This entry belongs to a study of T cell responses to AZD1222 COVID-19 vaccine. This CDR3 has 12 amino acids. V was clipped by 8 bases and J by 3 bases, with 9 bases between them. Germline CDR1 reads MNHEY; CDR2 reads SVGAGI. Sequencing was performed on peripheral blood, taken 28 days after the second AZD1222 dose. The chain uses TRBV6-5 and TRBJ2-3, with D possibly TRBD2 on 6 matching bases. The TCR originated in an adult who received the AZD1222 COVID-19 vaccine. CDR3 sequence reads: CASGRETDTQYF. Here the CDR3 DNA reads TGTGCCAGCGGGCGGGAAACAGATACGCAGTATTTT.